These T cell receptor beta chains were read from a single sample in a study of shared clonotypes between healthy human individuals. Assay: immunoSEQ multiplex PCR; the TCRdb copy retains only in-frame clones and omits some. The sample has roughly 2.6 million clones; around nine tenths are singletons. Sequencing used naive CD4+ T cells sorted from blood. These TCRs come from a man aged 18-30 years in good health. Each CDR3 is given with its conserved first and last residue. Each record gives: clone size, D gene, J gene, V gene, CDR3 DNA, CDR3 protein. A D gene is named only where the DNA matches it firmly. The size field is filled for only some rows; it gives once, few, many or a size class.

clone_size: once; d_call: .; j_call: TRBJ1-4; v_call: TRBV30; cdr3_nt: TGTGCCTGGAGCGCGAGAATTAATGAAAAACTGTTTTTT; cdr3_aa: CAWSARINEKLFF
clone_size: .; d_call: .; j_call: TRBJ1-5; v_call: TRBV19; cdr3_nt: TGTGCCAGTTGTGAATTATTTTATAGCAATCAGCCCCAGCATTTT; cdr3_aa: CASCELFYSNQPQHF
clone_size: .; d_call: TRBD1; j_call: TRBJ2-5; v_call: TRBV2; cdr3_nt: TGTGCCAGCAGTCCGGGACAGGGACCTCAAGAGACCCAGTACTTC; cdr3_aa: CASSPGQGPQETQYF
clone_size: .; d_call: TRBD1; j_call: TRBJ1-2; v_call: TRBV5-4; cdr3_nt: TGTGCCAGCAGCCGGGTCGGGACAGGGGGCTCTGGCTACACCTTC; cdr3_aa: CASSRVGTGGSGYTF
clone_size: .; d_call: TRBD2; j_call: TRBJ2-3; v_call: TRBV29-1; cdr3_nt: TGCAGCGCCCTCGGGGGGGGTGATACGCAGTATTTT; cdr3_aa: CSALGGGDTQYF
clone_size: .; d_call: .; j_call: TRBJ1-3; v_call: TRBV6-9; cdr3_nt: TGTGCCAGCAGTTGGGGTCGTGGAAACACCATATATTTT; cdr3_aa: CASSWGRGNTIYF
clone_size: once; d_call: TRBD1; j_call: TRBJ2-1; v_call: TRBV7-2; cdr3_nt: TGTGCCAGCAGCTGGACAGGGATGAATGAGCAGTTCTTC; cdr3_aa: CASSWTGMNEQFF
clone_size: .; d_call: .; j_call: TRBJ1-3; v_call: TRBV5-1; cdr3_nt: TGCGCCAGCAGCCCAGGGGCCTCTGGAAACACCATATATTTT; cdr3_aa: CASSPGASGNTIYF
clone_size: .; d_call: .; j_call: TRBJ1-2; v_call: TRBV28; cdr3_nt: TGTGCCAGCAGTCCCCCCGGGGCCGCTGGCTACACCTTC; cdr3_aa: CASSPPGAAGYTF
clone_size: once; d_call: .; j_call: TRBJ2-5; v_call: TRBV6-5; cdr3_nt: TGTGCCAGCAGAAAAGAGACCCAGTACTTC; cdr3_aa: CASRKETQYF
clone_size: .; d_call: TRBD1; j_call: TRBJ1-1; v_call: TRBV6-5; cdr3_nt: TGTGCCAGCAGTTACTTCCGGACAGGTAACACTGAAGCTTTCTTT; cdr3_aa: CASSYFRTGNTEAFF
clone_size: .; d_call: .; j_call: TRBJ2-7; v_call: TRBV5-1; cdr3_nt: TGCGCCAGCAGCTTGGAACTCGAGCAGTACTTC; cdr3_aa: CASSLELEQYF
clone_size: .; d_call: TRBD1; j_call: TRBJ1-6; v_call: TRBV30; cdr3_nt: TGTGCCTGGAGTCCGGGGGACAGACGTCGCGCCAATAATTCACCCCTCCACTTT; cdr3_aa: CAWSPGDRRRANNSPLHF
clone_size: once; d_call: .; j_call: TRBJ2-5; v_call: TRBV18; cdr3_nt: TGTGCCAGTTCAATGGACCACTATCAGGGGAGCCAAGAGACCCAGTACTTC; cdr3_aa: CASSMDHYQGSQETQYF
clone_size: .; d_call: TRBD1; j_call: TRBJ2-5; v_call: TRBV15; cdr3_nt: TGTGCCACCAGCAGGGACAGGGGGTACCAAGAGACCCAGTACTTC; cdr3_aa: CATSRDRGYQETQYF
clone_size: .; d_call: TRBD1; j_call: TRBJ2-2; v_call: TRBV7-2; cdr3_nt: TGTGCCAGCAGCGTGGGACAGGGGAGGGGCACCGGGGAGCTGTTTTTT; cdr3_aa: CASSVGQGRGTGELFF
clone_size: .; d_call: .; j_call: TRBJ1-3; v_call: TRBV7-9; cdr3_nt: TGTGCCAGCAGCTTAATACGGGCAATCTCTGGAAACACCATATATTTT; cdr3_aa: CASSLIRAISGNTIYF
clone_size: .; d_call: .; j_call: TRBJ2-1; v_call: TRBV10-2; cdr3_nt: TGCGCCAGCAGTGAGTCGGTTACTTCCAAGGGACGGTACTACAATGAGCAGTTCTTC; cdr3_aa: CASSESVTSKGRYYNEQFF
clone_size: .; d_call: .; j_call: TRBJ2-7; v_call: TRBV14; cdr3_nt: TGTGCCAGCAGCCGGACCGGTTCGATCTCCTACGAGCAGTACTTC; cdr3_aa: CASSRTGSISYEQYF
clone_size: .; d_call: .; j_call: TRBJ1-5; v_call: TRBV19; cdr3_nt: TGTGCCAGTAATCCTGAGGGCTGGGAAACTTATCAGCCCCAGCATTTT; cdr3_aa: CASNPEGWETYQPQHF